This TCR beta chain was recovered during a study of shared clonotypes between healthy human individuals. Findings and caveats of the study: Memory subsets had estimated richness that was generally smaller than that of naive subsets.

Method: immunoSEQ multiplex PCR; TCRdb's copy keeps in-frame clones and lacks some. The table includes 2 million to 2.5 million clones, over 85% detected once. V was cut by 3 bases and J by 10 bases, with 8 bases left in between. Germline V lookup: CDR1 MDHEN, CDR2 SYDVKM. The CDR3 loop spans 11 amino acids. In the case of this clone: The antigen is not known.

What was sequenced was naive CD4+ T cells from PBMCs. As for subset: CD45RA+ positively selected. The rearrangement joins TRBV28 to TRBJ2-3, with unresolved D. This clonotype was sampled from a young man in good health. Some clones in this sample may be carry-over from other donors' samples. This chain's CDR3 is CASSFLRAQYF. The CDR3, as DNA: TGTGCCAGCAGTTTCTTACGCGCGCAGTATTTT.